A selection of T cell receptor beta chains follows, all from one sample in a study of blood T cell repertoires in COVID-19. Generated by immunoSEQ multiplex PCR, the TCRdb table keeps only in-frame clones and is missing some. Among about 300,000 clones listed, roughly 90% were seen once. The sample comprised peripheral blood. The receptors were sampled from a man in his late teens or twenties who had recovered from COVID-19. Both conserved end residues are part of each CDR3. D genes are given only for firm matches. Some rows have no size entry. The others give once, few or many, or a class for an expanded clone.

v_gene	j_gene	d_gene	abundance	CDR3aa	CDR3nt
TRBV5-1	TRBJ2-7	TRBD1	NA	CASSSIRQGMGYEQYF	TGCGCCAGCAGCTCCATCCGACAGGGTATGGGGTACGAGCAGTACTTC
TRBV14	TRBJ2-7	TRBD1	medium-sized	CASSQGSQGDYEQYF	TGTGCCAGCAGCCAGGGGAGTCAGGGGGACTACGAGCAGTACTTC
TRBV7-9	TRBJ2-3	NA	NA	CASSSTDNTQYF	TGTGCCAGCAGTTCCACGGACAATACGCAGTATTTT
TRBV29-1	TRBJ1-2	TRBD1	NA	CSVSDRLYGYTF	TGCAGCGTGTCGGACAGGCTCTATGGCTACACCTTC
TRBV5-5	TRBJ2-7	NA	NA	CASSLFTGTYEQYF	TGTGCCAGCAGCTTGTTCACAGGTACCTACGAGCAGTACTTC
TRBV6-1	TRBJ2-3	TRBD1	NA	CASSDQGQGGSDTQYF	TGTGCCAGCAGTGATCAGGGACAGGGGGGTTCAGATACGCAGTATTTT
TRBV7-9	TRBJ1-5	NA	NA	CASSPGGGVNQPQHF	TGTGCCAGCAGCCCGGGTGGGGGGGTCAATCAGCCCCAGCATTTT
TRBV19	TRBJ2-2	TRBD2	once	CAAKAGANTGELFF	TGTGCCGCTAAAGCGGGGGCGAACACCGGGGAGCTGTTTTTT
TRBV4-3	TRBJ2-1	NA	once	CASSLRGGLDYNEQFF	TGCGCCAGCAGCCTGCGAGGGGGATTGGACTACAATGAGCAGTTCTTC
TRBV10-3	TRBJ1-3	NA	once	CAISEEWSGNTIYF	TGTGCCATCAGTGAGGAGTGGTCCGGAAACACCATATATTTT
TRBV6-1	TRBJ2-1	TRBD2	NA	CASSGLGGLAYNEQFF	TGTGCCAGCAGTGGATTAGGGGGACTAGCCTACAATGAGCAGTTCTTC
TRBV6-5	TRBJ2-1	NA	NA	CASSYSEGPDNEQFF	TGTGCCAGCAGTTACTCTGAGGGCCCTGACAATGAGCAGTTCTTC
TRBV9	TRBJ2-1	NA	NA	CASSAPVGGEQFF	TGTGCCAGCAGCGCTCCGGTAGGCGGTGAGCAGTTCTTC
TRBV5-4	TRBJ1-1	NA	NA	CASSLPLSGTTEAFF	TGTGCCAGCAGCTTGCCACTTTCCGGGACTACTGAAGCTTTCTTT
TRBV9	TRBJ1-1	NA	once	CASSVALSTEAFF	TGTGCCAGCAGCGTAGCTCTTAGCACTGAAGCTTTCTTT
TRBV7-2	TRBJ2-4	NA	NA	CASSPVRAGEHIQYF	TGTGCCAGCAGCCCAGTCCGGGCTGGGGAGCACATTCAGTACTTC
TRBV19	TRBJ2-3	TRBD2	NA	CASSRTSGGTDTQYF	TGTGCCAGTAGTAGGACTAGCGGGGGCACAGATACGCAGTATTTT
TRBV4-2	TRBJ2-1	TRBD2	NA	CASSQGSSGVYNEQFF	TGTGCCAGCAGCCAAGGTTCTAGCGGGGTTTACAATGAGCAGTTCTTC
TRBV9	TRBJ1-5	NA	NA	CASTFYSNQPQHF	TGTGCCAGCACCTTCTATAGCAATCAGCCCCAGCATTTT
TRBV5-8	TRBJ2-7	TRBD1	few	CASSGDRGRSYEQYF	TGTGCCAGCAGCGGGGACAGGGGGAGGTCCTACGAGCAGTACTTC
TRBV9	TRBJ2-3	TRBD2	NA	CASSPQIAGAVTDTQYF	TGTGCCAGCAGCCCTCAAATAGCGGGAGCAGTAACAGATACGCAGTATTTT
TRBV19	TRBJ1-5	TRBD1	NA	CASSIEDRGYQPQHF	TGTGCCAGTAGTATAGAGGACAGGGGGTATCAGCCCCAGCATTTT
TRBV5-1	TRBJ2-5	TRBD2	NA	CASSSTSVRETQYF	TGCGCCAGCAGCTCGACTAGCGTACGAGAGACCCAGTACTTC
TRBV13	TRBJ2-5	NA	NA	CASSSTGRGETQYF	TGTGCCAGCAGCTCGACAGGGCGGGGTGAGACCCAGTACTTC
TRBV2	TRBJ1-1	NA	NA	CASSEYKNTEAFF	TGTGCCAGCAGTGAATACAAGAACACTGAAGCTTTCTTT
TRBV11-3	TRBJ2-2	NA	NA	CASSLRVSTGELFF	TGTGCCAGCAGCTTACGAGTTAGCACCGGGGAGCTGTTTTTT
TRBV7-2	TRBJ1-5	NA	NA	CASSLFGQGPQPQHF	TGTGCCAGCAGCTTATTTGGGCAGGGCCCACAGCCCCAGCATTTT
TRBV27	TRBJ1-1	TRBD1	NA	CASRAKQGEAAEAFF	TGTGCCAGCAGGGCGAAACAGGGGGAGGCCGCTGAAGCTTTCTTT
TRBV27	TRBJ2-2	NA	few	CASSPYRDTGELFF	TGTGCCAGCAGTCCGTACAGGGACACCGGGGAGCTGTTTTTT
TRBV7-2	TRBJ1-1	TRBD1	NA	CASSILDRSGYYEAFF	TGTGCCAGCAGCATCCTGGACAGGTCCGGATACTATGAAGCTTTCTTT
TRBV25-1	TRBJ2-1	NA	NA	CASSEYRGSYNEQFF	TGTGCCAGCAGTGAATACCGGGGGTCCTACAATGAGCAGTTCTTC
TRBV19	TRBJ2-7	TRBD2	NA	CASSPGTSGIAYEQYF	TGTGCCAGTAGTCCAGGGACTAGCGGGATCGCCTACGAGCAGTACTTC
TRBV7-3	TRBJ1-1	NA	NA	CASSLMTDTEAFF	TGTGCCAGCAGCTTAATGACAGACACTGAAGCTTTCTTT
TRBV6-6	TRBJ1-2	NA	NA	CASSHEGALYGYTF	TGTGCCAGCAGCCACGAGGGAGCCCTCTATGGCTACACCTTC
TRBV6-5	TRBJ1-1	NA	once	CASRQLTGTWGFF	TGTGCCAGCAGGCAACTTACAGGGACCTGGGGTTTCTTT
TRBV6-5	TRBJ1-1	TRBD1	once	CASSYSDRGTEAFF	TGTGCCAGCAGTTACTCTGACAGGGGGACTGAAGCTTTCTTT
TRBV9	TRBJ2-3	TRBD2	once	CASSPSGSTDTQYF	TGTGCCAGCAGCCCTAGCGGGAGCACAGATACGCAGTATTTT
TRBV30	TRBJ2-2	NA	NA	CAWSRESGELFF	TGTGCCTGGTCCCGAGAGTCCGGGGAGCTGTTTTTT
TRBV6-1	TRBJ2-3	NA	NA	CASSEGQAAVTQYF	TGTGCCAGCAGTGAAGGGCAGGCCGCAGTCACGCAGTATTTT
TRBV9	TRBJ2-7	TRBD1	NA	CASSVGTGPYEQYF	TGTGCCAGCAGCGTCGGGACAGGGCCCTACGAGCAGTACTTC
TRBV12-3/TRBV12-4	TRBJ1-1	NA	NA	CASSFGQGEAFF	TGTGCCAGCAGTTTTGGGCAGGGTGAAGCTTTCTTT
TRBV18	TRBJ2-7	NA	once	CASSRTESSYEQYF	TGTGCCAGCTCACGGACAGAGAGCTCCTACGAGCAGTACTTC
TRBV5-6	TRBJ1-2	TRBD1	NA	CASSPTGDNGYTF	TGTGCCAGCAGCCCGACAGGGGATAATGGCTACACCTTC